What follows describes a single TCR beta chain. Its matching antigen is unknown. Germline CDR1 SGDLS, CDR2 YYNGEE. The CDR3 has 17 residues. Total RNA amounting to about 3,600 ng went into each TCR library. TCRdb reprocessed the 5' RACE reads, with one entry per CDR3 protein and no DNA. This sample's table reports about 160,000 distinct CDR3 sequences. The sample belongs to a study of monozygotic twins with inflammatory bowel disease. Findings and caveats of the study: Limited statistical power may explain no repertoire similarity difference between concordant and discordant twins.

Sequencing used blood. The rearrangement uses TRBV9 and TRBJ2-3; TCRdb's D call, TRBD2, is unchecked because there is no DNA. The TCR was taken from a human donor with ulcerative colitis or Crohn's disease, or a healthy co-twin of an affected twin (not recorded which). The CDR3 is CASSLNPSRQSTDTQYF. The variable domain in full, completed from reference TRBV9 and TRBJ2-3, reads DSGVTQTPKHLITATGQRVTLRCSPRSGDLSVYWYQQSLDQGLQFLIQYYNGEERAKGNILERFSAQQFPDLHSELNLSSLELGDSALYFCASSLNPSRQSTDTQYFGPGTRLTVL.